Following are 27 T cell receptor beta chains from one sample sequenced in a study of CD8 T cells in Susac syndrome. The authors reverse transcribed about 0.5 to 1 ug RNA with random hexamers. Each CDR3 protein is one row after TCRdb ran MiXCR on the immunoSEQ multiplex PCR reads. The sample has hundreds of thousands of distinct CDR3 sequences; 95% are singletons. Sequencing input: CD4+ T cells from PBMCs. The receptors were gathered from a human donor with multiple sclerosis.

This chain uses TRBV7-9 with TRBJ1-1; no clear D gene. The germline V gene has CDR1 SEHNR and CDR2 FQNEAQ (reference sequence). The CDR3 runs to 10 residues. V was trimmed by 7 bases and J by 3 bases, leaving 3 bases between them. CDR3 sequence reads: CASTHTEAFF. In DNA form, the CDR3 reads TGTGCCAGCACCCACACTGAAGCTTTCTTT. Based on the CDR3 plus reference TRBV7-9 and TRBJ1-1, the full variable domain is DTGVSQNPRHKITKRGQNVTFRCDPISEHNRLYWYRQTLGQGPEFLTYFQNEAQLEKSRLLSDRFSAERPKGSFSTLEIQRTEQGDSAMYLCASTHTEAFFGQGTRLTVV.

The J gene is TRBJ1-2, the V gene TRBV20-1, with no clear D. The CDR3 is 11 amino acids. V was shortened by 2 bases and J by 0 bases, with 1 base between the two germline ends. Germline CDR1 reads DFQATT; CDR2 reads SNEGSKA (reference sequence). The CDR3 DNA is TGCAGTGCTAGAACTAACTATGGCTACACCTTC. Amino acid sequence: CSARTNYGYTF.

The CDR3 DNA is TGTGCCAGCAGCGTAGGCGTCGGAGCCGGAGGGAGTCACATTCAGTACTTC. Translation gives CASSVGVGAGGSHIQYF. This chain joins TRBV9 and TRBJ2-4, with TRBD2 as a possible D gene (6 bases). Germline CDR1 reads SGDLS; CDR2 reads YYNGEE. The V gene lost 0 bases and the J gene lost 8 bases, with 21 bases spanning the gap. This CDR3 is built from 17 residues. Variable domain in full (rest from reference TRBV9 and TRBJ2-4): DSGVTQTPKHLITATGQRVTLRCSPRSGDLSVYWYQQSLDQGLQFLIQYYNGEERAKGNILERFSAQQFPDLHSELNLSSLELGDSALYFCASSVGVGAGGSHIQYFGAGTRLSVL.

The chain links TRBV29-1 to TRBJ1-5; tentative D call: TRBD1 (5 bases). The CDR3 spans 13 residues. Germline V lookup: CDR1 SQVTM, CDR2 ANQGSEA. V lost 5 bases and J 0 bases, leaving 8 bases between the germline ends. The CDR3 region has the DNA TGCAGCGTTATCGACAGTAGCAATCAGCCCCAGCATTTT. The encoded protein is CSVIDSSNQPQHF. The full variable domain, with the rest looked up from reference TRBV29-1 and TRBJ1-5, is SAVISQKPSRDICQRGTSLTIQCQVDSQVTMMFWYRQQPGQSLTLIATANQGSEATYESGFVIDKFPISRPNLTFSTLTVSNMSPEDSSIYLCSVIDSSNQPQHFGDGTRLSIL.

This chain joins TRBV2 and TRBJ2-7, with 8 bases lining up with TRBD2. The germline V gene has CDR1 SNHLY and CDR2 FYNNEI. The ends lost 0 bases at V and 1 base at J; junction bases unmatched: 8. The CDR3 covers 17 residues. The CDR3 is CASSEARGGIGSYEQYF. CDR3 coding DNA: TGTGCCAGCAGTGAAGCTCGGGGGGGGATCGGATCCTACGAGCAGTACTTC.

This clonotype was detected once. The CDR3 sequence is CASSESKGQASNQPQHF. In nucleotides, the CDR3 is TGTGCCAGCAGTGAATCTAAGGGACAGGCGTCCAATCAGCCCCAGCATTTT. The J gene is TRBJ1-5, the V gene TRBV25-1, with 8 nucleotides matching TRBD1. V was pared by 1 base and J by 3 bases, with 8 bases of the junction left unmatched. The germline V gene encodes CDR1 MGHDK and CDR2 SYGVNS. The CDR3 is 17 residues long.

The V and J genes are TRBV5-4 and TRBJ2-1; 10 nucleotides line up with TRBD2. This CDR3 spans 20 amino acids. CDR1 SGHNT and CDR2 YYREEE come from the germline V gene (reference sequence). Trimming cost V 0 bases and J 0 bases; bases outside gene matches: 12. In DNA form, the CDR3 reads TGTGCCAGCAGCTTGGGGGGGGGACTAGCGCCTACCCTCTCCTACAATGAGCAGTTCTTC. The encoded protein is CASSLGGGLAPTLSYNEQFF.

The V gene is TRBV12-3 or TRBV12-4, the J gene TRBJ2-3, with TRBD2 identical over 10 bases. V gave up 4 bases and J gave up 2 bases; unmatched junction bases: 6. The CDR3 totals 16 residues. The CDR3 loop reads CASSSTSGATTDTQYF. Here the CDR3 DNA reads TGTGCCAGCAGTTCCACTAGCGGGGCGACCACAGATACGCAGTATTTT.

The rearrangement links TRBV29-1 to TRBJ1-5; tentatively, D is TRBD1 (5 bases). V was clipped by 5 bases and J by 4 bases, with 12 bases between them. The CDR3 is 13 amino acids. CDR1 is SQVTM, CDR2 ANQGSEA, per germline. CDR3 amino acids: CSVQGSGNQPQHF. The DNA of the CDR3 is TGCAGCGTTCAGGGTTCAGGTAATCAGCCCCAGCATTTT.

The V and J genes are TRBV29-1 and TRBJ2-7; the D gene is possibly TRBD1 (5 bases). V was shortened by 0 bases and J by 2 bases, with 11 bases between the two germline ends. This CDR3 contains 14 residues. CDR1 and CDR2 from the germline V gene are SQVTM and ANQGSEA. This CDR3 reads CSVEDPGHPYEQYF. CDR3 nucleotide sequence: TGCAGCGTTGAAGATCCCGGACACCCCTACGAGCAGTACTTC.

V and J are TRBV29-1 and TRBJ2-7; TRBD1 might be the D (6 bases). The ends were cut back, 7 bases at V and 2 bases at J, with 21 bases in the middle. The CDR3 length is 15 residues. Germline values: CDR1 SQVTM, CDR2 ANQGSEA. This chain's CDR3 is CSARQQGSSAYEQYF. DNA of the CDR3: TGCAGCGCCCGCCAACAGGGCTCTTCAGCCTACGAGCAGTACTTC.

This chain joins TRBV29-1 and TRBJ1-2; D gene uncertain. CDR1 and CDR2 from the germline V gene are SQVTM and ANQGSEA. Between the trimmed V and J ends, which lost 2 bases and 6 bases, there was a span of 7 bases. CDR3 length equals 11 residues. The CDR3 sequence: CSVEFADGYTF. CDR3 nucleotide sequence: TGCAGCGTTGAATTTGCGGATGGCTACACCTTC.

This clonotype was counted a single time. The CDR3 DNA follows: TGCAGTGCCTTGTCCCGATTCCGACCGTGGACTAGCGGCACCGGGGAGCTGTTTTTT. Translated, it gives CSALSRFRPWTSGTGELFF. The chain recombines TRBV20-1 with TRBJ2-2; TRBD2 aligns across 10 bases. CDR1 and CDR2 (germline): DFQATT, SNEGSKA (reference sequence). V trimming: 6 bases; J trimming: 4 bases; junction bases outside the gene matches: 20. This CDR3 is built from 19 residues.

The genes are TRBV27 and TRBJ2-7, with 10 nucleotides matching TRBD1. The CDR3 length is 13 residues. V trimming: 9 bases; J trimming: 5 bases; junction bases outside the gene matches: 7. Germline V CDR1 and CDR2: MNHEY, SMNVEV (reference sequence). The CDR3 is CASRDRGVHEQYF. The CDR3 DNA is TGTGCCAGTCGGGACAGGGGTGTCCACGAGCAGTACTTC.

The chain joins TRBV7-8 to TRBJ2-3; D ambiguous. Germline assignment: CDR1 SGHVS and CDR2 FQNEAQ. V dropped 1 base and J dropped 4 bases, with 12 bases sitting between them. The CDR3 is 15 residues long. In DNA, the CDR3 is TGTGCCAGCAGCTTAGGCCACCTTAAACCAGATACGCAGTATTTT. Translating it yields CASSLGHLKPDTQYF.

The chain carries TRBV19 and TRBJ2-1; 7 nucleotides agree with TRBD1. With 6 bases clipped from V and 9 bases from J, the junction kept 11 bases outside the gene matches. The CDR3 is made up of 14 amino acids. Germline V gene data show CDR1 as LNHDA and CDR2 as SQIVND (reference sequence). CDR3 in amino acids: CASRQGYFNGEQFF. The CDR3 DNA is TGTGCCAGTAGACAGGGGTATTTCAATGGTGAGCAGTTCTTC.

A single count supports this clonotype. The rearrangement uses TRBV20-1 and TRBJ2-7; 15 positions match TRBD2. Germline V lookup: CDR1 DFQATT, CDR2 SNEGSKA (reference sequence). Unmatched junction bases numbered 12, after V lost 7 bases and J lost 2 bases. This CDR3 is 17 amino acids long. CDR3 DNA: TGCAGTGTTCGTACGGGACTAGCGGGAGGCAATCCCTACGAGCAGTACTTC. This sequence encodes CSVRTGLAGGNPYEQYF.

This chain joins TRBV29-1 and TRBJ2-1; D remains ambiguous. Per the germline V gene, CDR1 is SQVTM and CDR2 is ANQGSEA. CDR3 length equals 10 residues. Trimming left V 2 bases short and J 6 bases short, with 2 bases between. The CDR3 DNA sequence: TGCAGCGTTGAATTCAATGAGCAGTTCTTC. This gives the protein CSVEFNEQFF.

CDR3 amino acids: CAWSAVVGEQYF. For the CDR3, the DNA is TGTGCCTGGAGTGCGGTAGTCGGCGAGCAGTACTTC. The chain recombines TRBV30 with TRBJ2-7, with D hard to call. The CDR3 is made up of 12 amino acids. Deletions cut 1 base from V and 6 bases from J, with 10 bases between. The V gene's germline CDR1 is GTSNPN and CDR2 SVGIG (reference sequence).

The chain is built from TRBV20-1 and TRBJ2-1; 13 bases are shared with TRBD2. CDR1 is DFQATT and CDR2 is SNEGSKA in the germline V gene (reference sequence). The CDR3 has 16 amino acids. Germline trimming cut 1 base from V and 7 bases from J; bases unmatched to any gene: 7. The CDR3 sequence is CSARVLAGGPGNEQFF. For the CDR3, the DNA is TGCAGTGCTAGAGTACTAGCGGGAGGGCCGGGGAATGAGCAGTTCTTC.

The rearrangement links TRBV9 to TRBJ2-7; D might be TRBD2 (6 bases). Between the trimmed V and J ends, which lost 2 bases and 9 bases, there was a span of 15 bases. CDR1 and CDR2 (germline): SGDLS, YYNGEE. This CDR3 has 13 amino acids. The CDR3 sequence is CASSVWDSQRQYF. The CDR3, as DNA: TGTGCCAGCAGCGTGTGGGACTCTCAACGGCAGTACTTC.

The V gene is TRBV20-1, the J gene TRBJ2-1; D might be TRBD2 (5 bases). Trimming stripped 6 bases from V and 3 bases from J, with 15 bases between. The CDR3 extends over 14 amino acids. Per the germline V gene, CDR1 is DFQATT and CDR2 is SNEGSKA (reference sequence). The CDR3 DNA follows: TGCAGTGCCCGGCCCCGGGATAACTACAATGAGCAGTTCTTC. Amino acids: CSARPRDNYNEQFF.

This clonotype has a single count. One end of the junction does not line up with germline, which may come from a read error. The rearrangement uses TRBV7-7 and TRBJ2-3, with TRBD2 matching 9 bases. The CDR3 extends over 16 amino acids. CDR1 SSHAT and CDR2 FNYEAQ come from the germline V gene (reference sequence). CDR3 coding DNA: TGTGCTAGCAGCCCGGCCCTGGCGGGAGGGGCAGATACGCAGTATTTT. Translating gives CASSPALAGGADTQYF.

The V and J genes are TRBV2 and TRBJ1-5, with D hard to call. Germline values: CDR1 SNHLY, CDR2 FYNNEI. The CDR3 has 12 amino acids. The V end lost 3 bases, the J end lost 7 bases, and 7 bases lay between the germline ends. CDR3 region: CASSDIGQPQHF. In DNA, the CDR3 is TGTGCCAGCAGTGATATTGGACAGCCCCAGCATTTT.

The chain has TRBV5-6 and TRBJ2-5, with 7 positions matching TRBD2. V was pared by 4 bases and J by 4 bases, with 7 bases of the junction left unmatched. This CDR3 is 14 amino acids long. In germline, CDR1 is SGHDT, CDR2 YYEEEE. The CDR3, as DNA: TGTGCCAGCAGCCCCCTCAGGGAGGGAGAGACCCAGTACTTC. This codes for CASSPLREGETQYF.

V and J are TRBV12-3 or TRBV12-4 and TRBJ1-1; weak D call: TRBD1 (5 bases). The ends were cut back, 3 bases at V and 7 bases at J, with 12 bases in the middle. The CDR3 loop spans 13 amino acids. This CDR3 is CASSLGQKGEAFF. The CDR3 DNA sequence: TGTGCCAGCAGTTTGGGGCAGAAAGGTGAAGCTTTCTTT.

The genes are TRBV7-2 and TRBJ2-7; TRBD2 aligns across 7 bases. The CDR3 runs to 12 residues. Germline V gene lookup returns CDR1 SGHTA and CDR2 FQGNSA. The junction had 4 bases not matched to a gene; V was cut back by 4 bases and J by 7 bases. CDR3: CASSSQRGEQYF. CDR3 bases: TGTGCCAGCAGCTCACAGCGGGGTGAGCAGTACTTC.